These T cell receptor beta chains were read from a single sample in a study of blood T cell repertoires in COVID-19. The assay was immunoSEQ multiplex PCR, and TCRdb's table has in-frame clones only and misses some. The sample has over 250,000 clones; approximately 86% are singletons. Specimen: peripheral blood. Receptor source: a woman in her seventies with COVID-19, enrolled during active disease. The CDR3 runs from the conserved cysteine through the conserved F or W. The order of the fields is CDR3 protein, CDR3 DNA, V gene, clone size, J gene, D gene. The D gene is left open where the match is weak. Size is omitted from some rows. Given values are once, few, many or a class for expanded clones.

CDR3aa: CARSALGERGTYEQYF; CDR3nt: TGTGCCAGAAGCGCCCTCGGGGAGCGGGGGACCTACGAGCAGTACTTC; v_gene: TRBV5-3; abundance: -; j_gene: TRBJ2-7; d_gene: TRBD2
CDR3aa: CASSLYPGQGRTGELFF; CDR3nt: TGTGCCAGCAGTCTATATCCGGGACAGGGGAGGACCGGGGAGCTGTTTTTT; v_gene: TRBV27; abundance: -; j_gene: TRBJ2-2; d_gene: TRBD1
CDR3aa: CATRTGYETDTQYF; CDR3nt: TGTGCCACCAGGACAGGGTATGAGACAGATACGCAGTATTTT; v_gene: TRBV24-1; abundance: -; j_gene: TRBJ2-3; d_gene: TRBD1
CDR3aa: CASSVGRGTEAFF; CDR3nt: TGTGCCAGCAGCGTAGGGCGGGGGACTGAAGCTTTCTTT; v_gene: TRBV9; abundance: -; j_gene: TRBJ1-1; d_gene: -
CDR3aa: CASSPRSPEDTQYF; CDR3nt: TGTGCCAGCTCACCACGGAGCCCCGAGGATACGCAGTATTTT; v_gene: TRBV18; abundance: -; j_gene: TRBJ2-3; d_gene: -
CDR3aa: CASSPGQGPYYF; CDR3nt: TGTGCCAGCAGCCCCGGACAGGGCCCCTACTATTTT; v_gene: TRBV7-6; abundance: -; j_gene: TRBJ2-3; d_gene: TRBD1
CDR3aa: CASSPRDRGLPDYGYTF; CDR3nt: TGTGCCAGCAGCCCTCGGGACAGGGGGCTTCCTGACTATGGCTACACCTTC; v_gene: TRBV9; abundance: -; j_gene: TRBJ1-2; d_gene: TRBD1
CDR3aa: CASSDRQGYEQYF; CDR3nt: TGTGCCAGCAGTGACAGGCAGGGGTACGAGCAGTACTTC; v_gene: TRBV6-1; abundance: once; j_gene: TRBJ2-7; d_gene: -
CDR3aa: CASSLRQGENSPLHF; CDR3nt: TGTGCCAGCTCACTACGACAGGGCGAGAATTCACCCCTCCACTTT; v_gene: TRBV18; abundance: -; j_gene: TRBJ1-6; d_gene: TRBD1
CDR3aa: CASNSPRGEKETQYF; CDR3nt: TGTGCCAGCAACTCACCGCGGGGGGAAAAAGAGACCCAGTACTTC; v_gene: TRBV7-9; abundance: few; j_gene: TRBJ2-5; d_gene: TRBD2
CDR3aa: CASSPLGGDANSPLHF; CDR3nt: TGTGCCAGCAGCCCCCTAGGGGGGGATGCTAATTCACCCCTCCACTTT; v_gene: TRBV11-2; abundance: -; j_gene: TRBJ1-6; d_gene: -
CDR3aa: CASSQGPSEETQYF; CDR3nt: TGTGCCAGCAGCCAAGGCCCCTCGGAGGAGACCCAGTACTTC; v_gene: TRBV3-1/TRBV3-2; abundance: few; j_gene: TRBJ2-5; d_gene: -
CDR3aa: CSATGNTEAFF; CDR3nt: TGCAGTGCTACGGGAAACACTGAAGCTTTCTTT; v_gene: TRBV20-1; abundance: -; j_gene: TRBJ1-1; d_gene: -
CDR3aa: CASSPWTGANTEAFF; CDR3nt: TGCGCCAGCAGCCCTTGGACAGGGGCGAACACTGAAGCTTTCTTT; v_gene: TRBV5-1; abundance: -; j_gene: TRBJ1-1; d_gene: TRBD1
CDR3aa: CASSRDWGTEAFF; CDR3nt: TGTGCCAGCTCAAGGGACTGGGGCACTGAAGCTTTCTTT; v_gene: TRBV18; abundance: -; j_gene: TRBJ1-1; d_gene: -
CDR3aa: CASSPKAGSIGTQYF; CDR3nt: TGTGCCAGCAGTCCCAAGGCGGGGAGCATCGGGACCCAGTACTTC; v_gene: TRBV2; abundance: once; j_gene: TRBJ2-5; d_gene: -
CDR3aa: CASSLGQERGGLETQYF; CDR3nt: TGTGCCAGCAGCTTGGGCCAAGAGCGGGGGGGCCTGGAGACCCAGTACTTC; v_gene: TRBV7-9; abundance: -; j_gene: TRBJ2-5; d_gene: TRBD2
CDR3aa: CATSSIQGTLHTGELFF; CDR3nt: TGTGCCACCAGCTCAATACAGGGGACTTTACACACCGGGGAGCTGTTTTTT; v_gene: TRBV15; abundance: -; j_gene: TRBJ2-2; d_gene: -
CDR3aa: CASAPSWGRQNSPLHF; CDR3nt: TGTGCCAGCGCCCCTAGTTGGGGCAGGCAGAATTCACCCCTCCACTTT; v_gene: TRBV19; abundance: -; j_gene: TRBJ1-6; d_gene: -
CDR3aa: CASSPRTGGSEAFF; CDR3nt: TGTGCCAGCAGTCCCCGGACAGGGGGGTCTGAAGCTTTCTTT; v_gene: TRBV28; abundance: -; j_gene: TRBJ1-1; d_gene: TRBD1
CDR3aa: CASSKDGQATNSPLHF; CDR3nt: TGTGCCAGCAGCAAAGACGGCCAGGCGACCAATTCACCCCTCCACTTT; v_gene: TRBV21-1; abundance: few; j_gene: TRBJ1-6; d_gene: -
CDR3aa: CATQNRGRQPQHF; CDR3nt: TGTGCCACCCAGAACAGGGGACGTCAGCCCCAGCATTTT; v_gene: TRBV19; abundance: few; j_gene: TRBJ1-5; d_gene: TRBD1
CDR3aa: CASSFPAGGLRTGELFF; CDR3nt: TGTGCCAGCAGCTTTCCAGCGGGGGGGCTCAGGACCGGGGAGCTGTTTTTT; v_gene: TRBV7-2; abundance: many; j_gene: TRBJ2-2; d_gene: TRBD2
CDR3aa: CSVGSLGQPQHF; CDR3nt: TGCAGCGTTGGTTCCCTCGGGCAGCCCCAGCATTTT; v_gene: TRBV29-1; abundance: -; j_gene: TRBJ1-5; d_gene: -
CDR3aa: CASSVGQGNYEQYF; CDR3nt: TGTGCCAGCAGTGTGGGACAGGGTAACTACGAGCAGTACTTC; v_gene: TRBV2; abundance: -; j_gene: TRBJ2-7; d_gene: TRBD1
CDR3aa: CASSPPEQGRYGYTF; CDR3nt: TGTGCCAGCTCACCACCGGAACAGGGCCGCTATGGCTACACCTTC; v_gene: TRBV18; abundance: -; j_gene: TRBJ1-2; d_gene: -